This passage covers 8 T cell receptor beta chains from one sample sequenced in a study of T cells in Graves' hyperthyroidism and ophthalmopathy. TCR beta CDR3 regions were amplified from RNA transcripts. In the first-round RT-PCR of the TCR CDR3, the HTBI primer set was used. In TCRdb, the multiplex PCR reads were re-called with MiXCR into one record per CDR3 protein. The data hold almost 500,000 distinct CDR3 sequences, with less than 25% observed a single time. The sample comprised blood. Receptors originate from a woman aged 65 to 85 with Graves' ophthalmopathy.

The chain employs TRBV30 and TRBJ2-7; 8 nucleotides match TRBD1. The CDR3 runs to 14 residues. The J segment lost 2 bases and the V segment lost 3 bases, leaving 6 bases of the junction unmatched. CDR1 GTSNPN and CDR2 SVGIG come from the germline V gene (reference sequence). The CDR3: CAWRRQGRTYEQYF. The CDR3, as DNA: TGTGCCTGGAGACGACAGGGGAGGACCTACGAGCAGTACTTC.

V is TRBV27 and J is TRBJ1-6; D unclear. The V gene lost 1 base and the J gene lost 7 bases, with 20 bases spanning the gap. The CDR3 is made up of 18 amino acids. Looked up from germline, CDR1 is MNHEY and CDR2 is SMNVEV (reference sequence). This CDR3 is CASSLWTPRGKLNSPLHF. For the CDR3, the DNA is TGTGCCAGCAGTTTATGGACTCCCCGGGGAAAGTTAAATTCACCCCTCCACTTT.

A few counts support this clonotype. Here the CDR3 DNA reads TGTGCCAGCCGAAGTAGCGGGGGGGCCTACAATGAGCAGTTCTTC. This translates into CASRSSGGAYNEQFF. The chain combines TRBV2 with TRBJ2-1; TRBD2 matches at 11 bases. J lost 2 bases, V lost 8 bases, and 5 bases had no gene match. This CDR3 comprises 15 residues. The V gene's germline CDR1 is SNHLY and CDR2 FYNNEI. Based on the CDR3 plus reference TRBV2 and TRBJ2-1, the full variable domain is EPEVTQTPSHQVTQMGQEVILRCVPISNHLYFYWYRQILGQKVEFLVSFYNNEISEKSEIFDDQFSVERPDGSNFTLKIRSTKLEDSAMYFCASRSSGGAYNEQFFGPGTRLTVL.

In this sample, this clonotype turned up a few times. This chain uses TRBV6-1 with TRBJ1-2; 10 bases agree with TRBD1. Germline values: CDR1 MNHNS, CDR2 SASEGT. V shed 5 bases and J 4 bases; nucleotides not matched to a gene: 19. The CDR3 covers 19 residues. The DNA of the CDR3 is TGTGCCAGCAGTTCCCTCCGGGGCTTGACAGGGGGCTGGAGCTATGGCTACACCTTC. Encoded protein: CASSSLRGLTGGWSYGYTF.

This clonotype was recorded many times. CDR3 loop: CASSLTKPTAEAFF. For the CDR3, the DNA is TGTGCCAGCAGTTTAACTAAACCGACAGCCGAAGCTTTCTTT. The chain links TRBV28 to TRBJ1-1, with a possible D match to TRBD1 (5 bases). The CDR3 contains 14 residues. From germline, CDR1 is MDHEN and CDR2 SYDVKM. Trimming took 2 bases from V and 8 from J, leaving 15 bases between them.

The chain employs TRBV7-9 and TRBJ1-4; possibly TRBD1 for D (6 bases). Trimming stripped 5 bases from V and 0 bases from J, with 13 bases between. CDR3 length equals 16 residues. Germline CDR1 and CDR2: SEHNR and FQNEAQ (reference sequence). The chain's CDR3 is CASSPAKGATNEKLFF. In DNA form, the CDR3 reads TGTGCCAGCAGCCCAGCAAAGGGGGCAACTAATGAAAAACTGTTTTTT.

In this sample, this clonotype turned up many times. The chain uses TRBV12-3 or TRBV12-4 and TRBJ1-1; D remains unclear. The ends were cut back, 5 bases at V and 4 bases at J, with 11 bases in the middle. The CDR3 sequence is 13 residues long. The CDR3 coding sequence is TGTGCCAGCAGTACCCAAGGGCCCACTGAAGCTTTCTTT. Protein sequence: CASSTQGPTEAFF.

This chain uses TRBV5-1 with TRBJ2-7, with TRBD2 matching 14 bases. Trimming took 4 bases from V and 0 from J; bases not matched to a gene: 6. Germline V gene sequence: CDR1 SGHRS, CDR2 YFSETQ. The CDR3 covers 17 residues. DNA for the CDR3: TGCGCCAGCAGCAGGACTAGCGGGAGGCTCAGCTCCTACGAGCAGTACTTC. Amino acid sequence: CASSRTSGRLSSYEQYF.